The 11 T cell receptor beta chains presented below share a single source sample, sequenced in a study of CXCR3-negative and CXCR3-positive naive CD8 T cells. Through 5' RACE with UMI labels, the TRB cDNA libraries were prepared. For each CDR3 protein, TCRdb gives one entry from its re-call of the 5' RACE reads, without DNA. The sample has some 25,000 distinct CDR3 sequences, and its top ten clones hold over 2.5%. Sequenced sample: naive CXCR3- CD8+ T cells from blood. Sample subset: CD45RO-CCR7+CD27+CD95- naive CD8+ T cells lacking CXCR3 (TNR3-). The receptors shown here come from a human donor in good health. Some clones in this sample may be carry-over from other donors' samples.

V usage is TRBV12-3 or TRBV12-4 and J usage is TRBJ2-5. The CDR3 is 12 amino acids. The CDR3 here is CASSPDKETQYF.

The rearrangement joins TRBV7-9 to TRBJ1-1; checking the TCRdb D call of TRBD1 is not possible without DNA. Per the germline V gene, CDR1 is SEHNR and CDR2 is FQNEAQ (reference sequence). The CDR3 is 14 amino acids. CDR3 in amino acids: CASSSGTLGTEAFF.

The chain joins TRBV6-4 to TRBJ2-1; TCRdb reports TRBD2, a call that lacks DNA to check it against. The CDR3 length is 15 residues. In germline, CDR1 is MRHNA, CDR2 SNTAGT. The chain's CDR3 is CASSRSTSGGETQFF.

The chain recombines TRBV7-9 with TRBJ1-1; lacking DNA, the TRBD1 call made by TCRdb goes unchecked. Looked up from germline, CDR1 is SEHNR and CDR2 is FQNEAQ (reference sequence). The CDR3 spans 13 residues. The chain's CDR3 is CAILGGSNTEAFF.

The chain joins TRBV6-5 to TRBJ2-5; the TCRdb call, TRBD1, lacks DNA for checking. This CDR3 comprises 15 residues. CDR1 is MNHEY and CDR2 is SVGAGI in the germline V gene. The chain's CDR3 is CASKVPGGPQETQYF.

Its frequency marks this clonotype as medium-sized. The V call is TRBV7-3, the J call TRBJ2-1; TCRdb returns TRBD2, unconfirmable since there is no DNA. Germline V gives CDR1 SGHTA, CDR2 FQGTGA. CDR3 size: 13 residues. CDR3 sequence reads: CASSLGLAREQFF.

Frequency places this clonotype as medium-sized (0.01 to 0.1%). The rearrangement uses TRBV20-1 and TRBJ1-1; lacking DNA, the TRBD1 call made by TCRdb goes unchecked. The germline V gene has CDR1 DFQATT and CDR2 SNEGSKA (reference sequence). This CDR3 contains 14 residues. CDR3 sequence: CSARDLRGITEAFF.

The chain employs TRBV28 and TRBJ2-7. The CDR3 runs 13 residues. Germline V gene lookup returns CDR1 MDHEN and CDR2 SYDVKM. CDR3: CASSLTRNGEQYF. Based on the CDR3 plus reference TRBV28 and TRBJ2-7, the full variable domain is DVKVTQSSRYLVKRTGEKVFLECVQDMDHENMFWYRQDPGLGLRLIYFSYDVKMKEKGDIPEGYSVSREKKERFSLILESASTNQTSMYLCASSLTRNGEQYFGPGTRLTVT.

The genes are TRBV5-1 and TRBJ2-1; the D call of TRBD2 rests on TCRdb alone, since no DNA is present to check it. The CDR3 covers 15 residues. Germline V CDR1 and CDR2: SGHRS, YFSETQ. The CDR3 here is CASSLGLAEYNEQFF.

The chain is built from TRBV12-3 or TRBV12-4 and TRBJ2-1. The length of the CDR3 is 13 residues. This CDR3 is CASSFGTYNEQFF.

The chain carries TRBV15 and TRBJ2-3. The CDR3 extends over 14 amino acids. Germline CDR1 and CDR2: LNHNV and YYDKDF (reference sequence). CDR3 loop: CATSPLGSTDTQYF. Complete variable domain (other parts from reference TRBV15 and TRBJ2-3): DAMVIQNPRYQVTQFGKPVTLSCSQTLNHNVMYWYQQKSSQAPKLLFHYYDKDFNNEADTPDNFQSRRPNTSFCFLDIRSPGLGDTAMYLCATSPLGSTDTQYFGPGTRLTVL.